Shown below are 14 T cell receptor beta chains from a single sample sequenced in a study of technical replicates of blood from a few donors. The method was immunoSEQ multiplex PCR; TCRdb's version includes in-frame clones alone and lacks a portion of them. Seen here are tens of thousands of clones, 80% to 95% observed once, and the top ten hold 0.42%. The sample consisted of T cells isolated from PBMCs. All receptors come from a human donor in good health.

The CDR3 DNA reads as TGTGCCTGGGAAACAGGTTACTACGAGCAGTACTTC. Translating it yields CAWETGYYEQYF. The genes are TRBV30 and TRBJ2-7; D perhaps matches TRBD1 (5 bases). The CDR3 consists of 12 residues. In germline, CDR1 is GTSNPN, CDR2 SVGIG (reference sequence). Deletions cut 5 bases from V and 3 bases from J, with 11 bases between. Using reference TRBV30 and TRBJ2-7 for the parts outside the CDR3, the full variable domain is SQTIHQWPATLVQPVGSPLSLECTVEGTSNPNLYWYRQAAGRGLQLLFYSVGIGQISSEVPQNLSASRPQDRQFILSSKKLLLSDSGFYLCAWETGYYEQYFGPGTRLTVT.

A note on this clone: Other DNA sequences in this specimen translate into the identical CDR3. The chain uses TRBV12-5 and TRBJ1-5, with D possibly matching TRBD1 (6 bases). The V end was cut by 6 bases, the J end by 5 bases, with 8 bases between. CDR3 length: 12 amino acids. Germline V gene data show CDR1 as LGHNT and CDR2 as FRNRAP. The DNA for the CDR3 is TGTGCTAGTGGACAGGGCGATCAGCCCCAGCATTTT. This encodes CASGQGDQPQHF.

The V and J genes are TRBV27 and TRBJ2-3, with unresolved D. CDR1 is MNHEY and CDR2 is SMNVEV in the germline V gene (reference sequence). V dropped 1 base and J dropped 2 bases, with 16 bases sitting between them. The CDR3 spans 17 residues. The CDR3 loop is CASSLYPDSYFTDTQYF. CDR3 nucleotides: TGTGCCAGCAGTTTATATCCCGACTCCTATTTCACAGATACGCAGTATTTT.

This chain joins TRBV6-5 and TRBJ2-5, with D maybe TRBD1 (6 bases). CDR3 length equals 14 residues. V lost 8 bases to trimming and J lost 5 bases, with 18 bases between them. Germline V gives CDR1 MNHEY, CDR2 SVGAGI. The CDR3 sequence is CASAERRQGETQYF. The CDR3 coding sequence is TGTGCCAGCGCCGAGAGGCGCCAGGGGGAGACCCAGTACTTC.

Written as DNA, the CDR3 is TGTGCCAGCAGCTTAGCTAGCGGTTTAAGGCAGTATTTT. Translating gives CASSLASGLRQYF. The J gene is TRBJ2-3, the V gene TRBV7-3; TRBD2 agrees at 7 bases. CDR1 and CDR2 from the germline V gene are SGHTA and FQGTGA. Unmatched junction bases numbered 7, after V lost 2 bases and J lost 11 bases. There are 13 residues in the CDR3.

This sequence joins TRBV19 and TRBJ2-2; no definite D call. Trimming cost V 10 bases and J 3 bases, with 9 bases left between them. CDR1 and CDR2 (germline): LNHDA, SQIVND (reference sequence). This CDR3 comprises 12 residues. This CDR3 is CAIDWHTGELFF. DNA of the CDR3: TGTGCCATAGACTGGCACACCGGGGAGCTGTTTTTT.

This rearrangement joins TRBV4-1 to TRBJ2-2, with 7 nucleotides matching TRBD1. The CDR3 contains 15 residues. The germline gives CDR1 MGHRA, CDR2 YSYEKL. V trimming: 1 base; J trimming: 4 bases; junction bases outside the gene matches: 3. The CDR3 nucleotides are TGCGCCAGCAGCCAAGCTGCAGGGGGCACCGGGGAGCTGTTTTTT. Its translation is CASSQAAGGTGELFF.

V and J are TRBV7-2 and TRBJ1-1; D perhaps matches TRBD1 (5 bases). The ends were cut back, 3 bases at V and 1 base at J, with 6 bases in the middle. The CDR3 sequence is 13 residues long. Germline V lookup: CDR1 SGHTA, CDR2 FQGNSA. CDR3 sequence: CASSFTGNTEAFF. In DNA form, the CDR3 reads TGTGCCAGCAGCTTTACAGGGAACACTGAAGCTTTCTTT.

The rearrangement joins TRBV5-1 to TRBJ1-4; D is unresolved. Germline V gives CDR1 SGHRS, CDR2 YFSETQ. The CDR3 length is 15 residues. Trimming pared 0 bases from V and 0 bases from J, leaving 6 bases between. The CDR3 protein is CASSLAEATNEKLFF. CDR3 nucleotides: TGCGCCAGCAGCTTGGCGGAGGCAACTAATGAAAAACTGTTTTTT.

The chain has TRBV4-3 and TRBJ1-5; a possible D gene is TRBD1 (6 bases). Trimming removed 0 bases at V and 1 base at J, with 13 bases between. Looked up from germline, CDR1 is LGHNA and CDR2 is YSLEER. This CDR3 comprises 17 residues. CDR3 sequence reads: CASSQEPGRGSNQPQHF. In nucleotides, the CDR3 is TGCGCCAGCAGCCAAGAGCCTGGCAGGGGAAGCAATCAGCCCCAGCATTTT.

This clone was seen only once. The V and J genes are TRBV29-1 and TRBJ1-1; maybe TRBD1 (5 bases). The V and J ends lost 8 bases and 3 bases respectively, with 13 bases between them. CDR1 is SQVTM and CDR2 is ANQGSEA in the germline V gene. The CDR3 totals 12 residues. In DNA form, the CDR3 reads TGCAGCCTAAGCCGGGGGGACACTGAAGCTTTCTTT. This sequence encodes CSLSRGDTEAFF.

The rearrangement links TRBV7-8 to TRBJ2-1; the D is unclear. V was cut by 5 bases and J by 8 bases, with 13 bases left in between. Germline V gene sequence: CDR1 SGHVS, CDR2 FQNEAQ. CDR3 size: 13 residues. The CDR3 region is CASSLASTDEQFF. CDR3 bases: TGTGCCAGCAGCCTCGCCTCTACGGATGAGCAGTTCTTC.

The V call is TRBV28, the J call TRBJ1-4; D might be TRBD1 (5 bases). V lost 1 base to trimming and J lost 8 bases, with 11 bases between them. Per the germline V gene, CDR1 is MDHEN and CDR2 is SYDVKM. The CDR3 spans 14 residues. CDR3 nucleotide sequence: TGTGCCAGCAGTTTATCCAGGGTGGGAGAAAAACTGTTTTTT. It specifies CASSLSRVGEKLFF.

The DNA for the CDR3 is TGTGCTAGCGCCGAAACGGGGGGTCAGCCCCAGCATTTT. Translated, it gives CASAETGGQPQHF. This chain uses TRBV12-5 with TRBJ1-5, with D perhaps TRBD1 (5 bases). Trimming took off 9 bases at V and 6 bases at J, with 15 bases between the two ends. The CDR3 is made up of 13 amino acids. CDR1 LGHNT and CDR2 FRNRAP come from the germline V gene. The full variable domain, completed using reference TRBV12-5 and TRBJ1-5, is DARVTQTPRHKVTEMGQEVTMRCQPILGHNTVFWYRQTMMQGLELLAYFRNRAPLDDSGMPKDRFSAEMPDATLATLKIQPSEPRDSAVYFCASAETGGQPQHFGDGTRLSIL.